This T cell receptor beta chain was identified during a study of response to subunit inactivated influenza vaccine. Germline loops: CDR1 LGHDT, CDR2 YNNKEL (reference sequence). The CDR3 totals 13 residues. V was trimmed by 4 bases and J by 12 bases, leaving 19 bases between them. One entry per CDR3 protein, called by TCRdb with MiXCR from the RT-PCR reads. The sample lists some 480,000 distinct CDR3 sequences, 9.5% to 13% seen once, with less than 15% in the top ten. This clonotype has only a few counts. Its specificity is not known. Study outcomes and limitations: Authors suggested each seasonal influenza vaccination recruits few new T cells.

The receptor comes from a man aged 45-65 years who received an inactivated influenza vaccine. The chain has TRBV3-1 and TRBJ2-7; TRBD1 or TRBD2 may be the D gene (5 bases each). The material sequenced was PBMCs from blood, taken about 40 days after vaccination. Here the CDR3 DNA reads TGTGCCAGCAGCCCCACCCACGGGGCCTCGCGGTACTTC. As protein: CASSPTHGASRYF.